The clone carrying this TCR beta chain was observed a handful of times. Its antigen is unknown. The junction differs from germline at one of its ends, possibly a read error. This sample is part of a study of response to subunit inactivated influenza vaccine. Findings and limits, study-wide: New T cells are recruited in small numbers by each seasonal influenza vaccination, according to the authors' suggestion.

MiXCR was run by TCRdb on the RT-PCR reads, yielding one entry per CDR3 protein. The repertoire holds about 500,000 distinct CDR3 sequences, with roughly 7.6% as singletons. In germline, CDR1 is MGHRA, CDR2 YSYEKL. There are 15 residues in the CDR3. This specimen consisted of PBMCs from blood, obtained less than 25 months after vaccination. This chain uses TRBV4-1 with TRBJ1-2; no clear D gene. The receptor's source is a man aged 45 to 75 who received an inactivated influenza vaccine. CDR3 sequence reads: CASGQERQAHYGYTF. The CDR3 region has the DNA TGCGCCAGCGGCCAAGAACGGCAGGCGCACTATGGCTACACCTTC.